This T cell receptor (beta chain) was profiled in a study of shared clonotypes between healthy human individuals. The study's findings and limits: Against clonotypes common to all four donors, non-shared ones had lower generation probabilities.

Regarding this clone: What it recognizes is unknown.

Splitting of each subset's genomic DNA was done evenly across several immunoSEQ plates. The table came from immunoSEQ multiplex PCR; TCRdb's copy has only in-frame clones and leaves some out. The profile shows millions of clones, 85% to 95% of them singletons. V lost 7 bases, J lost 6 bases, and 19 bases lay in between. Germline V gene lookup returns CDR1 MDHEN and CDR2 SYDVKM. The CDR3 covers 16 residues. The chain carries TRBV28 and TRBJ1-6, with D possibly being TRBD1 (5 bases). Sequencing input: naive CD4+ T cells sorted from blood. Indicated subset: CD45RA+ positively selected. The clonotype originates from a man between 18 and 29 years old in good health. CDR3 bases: TGTGCCAGCACCAACGGTGGGGGTTCGGGTAATTCACCCCTCCACTTT. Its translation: CASTNGGGSGNSPLHF.